This entry concerns a single T cell receptor (beta chain). The data belong to a study of blood T cell repertoires in COVID-19. Here immunoSEQ multiplex PCR was the method, and the copy in TCRdb shows in-frame clones only, minus some. The sample consists of some 46,000 clones, over 75% of them appearing once. Sample: peripheral blood. The source is a woman aged 60-75 years with acute or convalescent COVID-19.

CDR3 DNA: TGTGCCAGCAGCTTAATGGCCAGCTCTGGAAACACCATATATTTT. Amino acids: CASSLMASSGNTIYF. The J gene is TRBJ1-3, the V gene TRBV7-9; D is unresolved. The CDR3 has 15 residues. V lost 2 bases to trimming and J lost 0 bases, with 8 bases between them. Germline V gene lookup returns CDR1 SEHNR and CDR2 FQNEAQ (reference sequence).